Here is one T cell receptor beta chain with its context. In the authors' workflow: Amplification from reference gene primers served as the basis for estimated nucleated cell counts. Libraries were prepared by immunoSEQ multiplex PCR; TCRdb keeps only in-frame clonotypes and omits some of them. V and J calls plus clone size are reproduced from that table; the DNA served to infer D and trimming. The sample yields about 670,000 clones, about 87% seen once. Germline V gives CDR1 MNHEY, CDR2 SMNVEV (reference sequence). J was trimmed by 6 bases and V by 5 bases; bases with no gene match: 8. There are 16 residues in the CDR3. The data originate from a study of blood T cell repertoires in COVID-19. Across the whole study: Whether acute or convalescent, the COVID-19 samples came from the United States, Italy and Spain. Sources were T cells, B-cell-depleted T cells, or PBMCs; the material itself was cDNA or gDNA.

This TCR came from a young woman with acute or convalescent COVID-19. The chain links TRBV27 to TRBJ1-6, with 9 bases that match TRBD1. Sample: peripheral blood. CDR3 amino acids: CASSRQQGARNSPLHF. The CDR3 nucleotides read TGTGCCAGCAGTCGACAACAGGGGGCTCGTAATTCACCCCTCCACTTT.